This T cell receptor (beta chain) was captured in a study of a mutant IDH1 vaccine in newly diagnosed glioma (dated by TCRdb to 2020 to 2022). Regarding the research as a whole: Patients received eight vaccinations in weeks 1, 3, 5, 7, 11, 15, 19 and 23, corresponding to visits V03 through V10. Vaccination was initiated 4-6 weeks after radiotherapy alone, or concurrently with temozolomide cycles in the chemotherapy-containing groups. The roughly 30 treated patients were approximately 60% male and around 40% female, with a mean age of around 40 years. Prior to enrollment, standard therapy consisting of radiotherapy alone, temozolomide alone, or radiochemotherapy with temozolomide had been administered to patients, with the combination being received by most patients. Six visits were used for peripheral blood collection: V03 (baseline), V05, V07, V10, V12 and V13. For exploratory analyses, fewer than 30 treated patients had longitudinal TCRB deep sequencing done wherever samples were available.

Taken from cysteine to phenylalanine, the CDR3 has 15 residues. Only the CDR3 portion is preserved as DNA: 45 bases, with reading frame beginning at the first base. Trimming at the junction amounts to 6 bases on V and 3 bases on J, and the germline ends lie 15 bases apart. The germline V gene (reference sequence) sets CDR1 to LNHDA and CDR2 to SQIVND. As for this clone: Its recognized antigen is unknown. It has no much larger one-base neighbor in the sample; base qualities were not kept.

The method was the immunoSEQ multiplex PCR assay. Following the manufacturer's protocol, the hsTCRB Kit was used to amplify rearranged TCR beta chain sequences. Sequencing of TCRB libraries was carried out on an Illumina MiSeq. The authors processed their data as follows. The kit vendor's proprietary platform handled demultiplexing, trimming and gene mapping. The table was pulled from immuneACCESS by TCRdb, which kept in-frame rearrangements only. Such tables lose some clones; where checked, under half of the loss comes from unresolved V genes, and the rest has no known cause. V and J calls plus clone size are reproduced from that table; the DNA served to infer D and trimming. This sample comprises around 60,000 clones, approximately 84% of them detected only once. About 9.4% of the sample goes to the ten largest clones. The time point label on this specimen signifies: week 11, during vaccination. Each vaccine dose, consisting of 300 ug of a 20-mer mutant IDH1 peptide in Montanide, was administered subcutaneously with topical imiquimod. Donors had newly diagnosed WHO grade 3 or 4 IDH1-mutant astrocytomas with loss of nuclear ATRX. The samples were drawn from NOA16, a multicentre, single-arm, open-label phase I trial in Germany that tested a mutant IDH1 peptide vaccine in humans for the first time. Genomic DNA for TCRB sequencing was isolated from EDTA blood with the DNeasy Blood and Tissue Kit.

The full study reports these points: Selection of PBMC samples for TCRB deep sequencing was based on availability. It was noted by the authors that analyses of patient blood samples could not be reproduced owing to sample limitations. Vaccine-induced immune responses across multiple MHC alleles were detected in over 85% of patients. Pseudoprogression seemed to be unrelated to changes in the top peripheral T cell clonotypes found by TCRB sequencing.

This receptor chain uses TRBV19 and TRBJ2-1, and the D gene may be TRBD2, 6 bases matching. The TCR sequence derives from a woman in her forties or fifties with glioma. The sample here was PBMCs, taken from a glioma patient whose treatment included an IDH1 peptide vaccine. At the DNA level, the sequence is TGTGCCAGTAGCTTGGAGGGGCCCGTCTACAATGAGCAGTTCTTC. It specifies CASSLEGPVYNEQFF.